This T cell receptor (beta chain) was retrieved from a study of blood T cell repertoires in COVID-19. Study-level background: There were acute and convalescent COVID-19 samples, and they came from the United States, Italy and Spain. Sources were T cells, B-cell-depleted T cells, or PBMCs; the material itself was cDNA or gDNA.

Trimming left V 0 bases short and J 1 base short, with 8 bases between. This CDR3 comprises 15 residues. CDR1 is SGDLS, CDR2 YYNGEE, per germline. TCRdb's copy holds only in-frame clones and misses some; the assay was immunoSEQ multiplex PCR. The sample records about 150,000 clones, roughly 88% being singletons. This TCR came from a man aged 60 to 75 with COVID-19, enrolled during active disease. J is TRBJ2-1 and V is TRBV9, with D tentatively TRBD2 (6 bases). What was sequenced was peripheral blood. The CDR3 region is CASSVGGESYNEQFF. CDR3 nucleotides: TGTGCCAGCAGCGTAGGGGGGGAGTCCTACAATGAGCAGTTCTTC.